One TCR beta chain is described in this entry. The sample is drawn from a study of blood T cell repertoires in COVID-19. Only in-frame clones appear in the TCRdb table, and some are missing; sequencing was by immunoSEQ multiplex PCR. The sample shows about 180,000 clones, around 80% of them seen only once. Sequenced input: peripheral blood. The receptor's source is an elderly woman with COVID-19, enrolled during active disease.

CDR3 region: CASSYPSGLAGDFSSYNEQFF. The CDR3 bases are TGTGCCAGCAGTTACCCCTCGGGACTAGCGGGGGACTTTAGCTCCTACAATGAGCAGTTCTTC. This sequence joins TRBV6-2 or TRBV6-3 and TRBJ2-1; 14 bases align to TRBD2. This CDR3 has 21 amino acids. The germline gives CDR1 MNHEY, CDR2 SVGEGT. With 2 bases clipped from V and 0 bases from J, the junction kept 12 bases outside the gene matches.